The 8 T cell receptor beta chains listed next were all sequenced from one sample in a study of T cell responses to AZD1222 COVID-19 vaccine. Libraries were prepared by immunoSEQ multiplex PCR; TCRdb keeps only in-frame clonotypes and omits some of them. The sample records 120,000 or so clones, 80% to 90% being singletons. Sequencing was performed on peripheral blood, taken on day 0 of AZD1222 vaccination. Source of these receptors: an adult in good health.

The count of this clone is one. The CDR3 DNA reads TGCGCCAGCAGCAGGGGGCTACAAGATACGCAGTATTTT. Protein product: CASSRGLQDTQYF. V usage is TRBV5-1 and J usage is TRBJ2-3, with 7 bases that match TRBD1. The V gene's germline CDR1 is SGHRS and CDR2 YFSETQ. CDR3 length equals 13 residues. J gave up 5 bases and V 4 bases, and 4 bases lay outside the gene matches.

The V call is TRBV3-1 (or the pseudogene TRBV3-2), the J call TRBJ2-1, with no clear D. The CDR3 has 16 amino acids. V was clipped by 1 base and J by 0 bases, with 10 bases between them. Germline V lookup: CDR1 LGHDT, CDR2 YNNKEL (reference sequence). CDR3 DNA sequence: TGTGCCAGCAGCCAAGCTCTTACTATCTCCTACAATGAGCAGTTCTTC. Translation: CASSQALTISYNEQFF.

The J gene is TRBJ1-4, the V gene TRBV5-1; tentatively, D is TRBD1 (5 bases). The CDR3 length is 17 residues. Germline CDR1 SGHRS, CDR2 YFSETQ. Trimming took off 2 bases at V and 2 bases at J, with 16 bases between the two ends. The CDR3 bases are TGCGCCAGCAGCTTCTTACCATCAGAGGGGACTAATGAAAAACTGTTTTTT. Its protein product is CASSFLPSEGTNEKLFF.

This chain joins TRBV10-2 and TRBJ1-2; no firm D call. The V end lost 5 bases, the J end lost 8 bases, and 18 bases lay between the germline ends. This CDR3 comprises 14 residues. Germline V gene data show CDR1 as WSHSY and CDR2 as SAAADI. CDR3 loop: CASSLGVPTRGYTF. CDR3 in DNA: TGCGCCAGCAGTTTAGGCGTCCCTACTCGGGGCTACACCTTC.

This rearrangement joins TRBV7-9 to TRBJ1-2; the match to TRBD1 covers 7 bases. Germline-derived CDR1 and CDR2 are SEHNR and FQNEAQ (reference sequence). This CDR3 comprises 14 residues. J lost 4 bases, V lost 1 base, and 3 bases had no gene match. CDR3 loop: CASSLVGGGYGYTF. CDR3 DNA: TGTGCCAGCAGCTTAGTAGGGGGCGGCTATGGCTACACCTTC.

The rearrangement joins TRBV6-5 to TRBJ1-1; the match to TRBD1 covers 11 bases. This CDR3 spans 13 amino acids. The V gene end was trimmed by 4 bases and the J gene end by 12 bases; junction bases not matched to a gene: 7. Germline CDR1 and CDR2: MNHEY and SVGAGI. The CDR3 nucleotides read TGTGCCAGCAGTTCGGACAGGGGGCGGTTTCCTTTCTTT. Residues: CASSSDRGRFPFF.

The chain links TRBV27 to TRBJ1-1, with D perhaps matching TRBD1 (5 bases). Per germline, CDR1 MNHEY and CDR2 SMNVEV (reference sequence). The ends were cut back, 2 bases at V and 11 bases at J, with 15 bases in the middle. The CDR3 runs to 13 residues. The CDR3 nucleotides read TGTGCCAGCAGTTTAGGGACGTGGGGGGAGGCTTTCTTT. It specifies CASSLGTWGEAFF.

The genes are TRBV7-3 and TRBJ2-1; no firm D call. Trimming left V 2 bases short and J 6 bases short, with 8 bases between. Germline loops: CDR1 SGHTA, CDR2 FQGTGA. The CDR3 length is 13 residues. The CDR3 region has the DNA TGTGCCAGCAGCTTACACGGTACCAATGAGCAGTTCTTC. This sequence encodes CASSLHGTNEQFF.